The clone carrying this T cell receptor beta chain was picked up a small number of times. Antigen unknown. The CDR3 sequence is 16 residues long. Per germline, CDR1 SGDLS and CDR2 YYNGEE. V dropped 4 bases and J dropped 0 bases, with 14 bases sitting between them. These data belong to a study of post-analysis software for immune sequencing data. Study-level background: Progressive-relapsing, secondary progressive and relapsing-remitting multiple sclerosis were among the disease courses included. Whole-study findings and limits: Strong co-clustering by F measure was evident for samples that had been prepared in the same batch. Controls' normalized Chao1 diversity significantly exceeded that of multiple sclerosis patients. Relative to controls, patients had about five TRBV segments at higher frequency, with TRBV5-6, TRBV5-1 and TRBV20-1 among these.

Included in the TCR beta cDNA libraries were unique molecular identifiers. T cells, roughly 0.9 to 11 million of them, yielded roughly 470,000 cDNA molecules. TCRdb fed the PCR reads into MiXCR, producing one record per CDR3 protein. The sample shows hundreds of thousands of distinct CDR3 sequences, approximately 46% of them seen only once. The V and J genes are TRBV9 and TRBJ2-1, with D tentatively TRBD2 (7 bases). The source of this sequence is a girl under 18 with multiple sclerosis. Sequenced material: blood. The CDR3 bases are TGTGCCAGCAGCCCAGGGGAGGGCGGCTCCTACAATGAGCAGTTCTTC. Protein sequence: CASSPGEGGSYNEQFF. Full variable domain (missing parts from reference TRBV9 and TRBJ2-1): DSGVTQTPKHLITATGQRVTLRCSPRSGDLSVYWYQQSLDQGLQFLIQYYNGEERAKGNILERFSAQQFPDLHSELNLSSLELGDSALYFCASSPGEGGSYNEQFFGPGTRLTVL.